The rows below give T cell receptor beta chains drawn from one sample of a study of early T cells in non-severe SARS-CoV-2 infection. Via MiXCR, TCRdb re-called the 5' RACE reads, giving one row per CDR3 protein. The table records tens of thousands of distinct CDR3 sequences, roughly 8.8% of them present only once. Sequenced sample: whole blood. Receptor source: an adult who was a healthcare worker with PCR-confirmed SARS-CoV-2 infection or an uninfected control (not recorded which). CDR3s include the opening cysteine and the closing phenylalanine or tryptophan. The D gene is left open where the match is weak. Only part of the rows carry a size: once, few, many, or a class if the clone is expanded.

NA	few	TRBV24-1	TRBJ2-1	CATSYNDEQFF	TGTGCCACCAGTTATAACGATGAGCAGTTCTTC
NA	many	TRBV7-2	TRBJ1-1	CASSPTLGNTEAFF	TGTGCCAGCAGCCCAACCCTGGGGAACACTGAAGCTTTCTTT
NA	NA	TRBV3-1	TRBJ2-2	CASSQKTGTATGELFF	TGTGCCAGCAGCCAAAAAACGGGGACCGCCACCGGGGAGCTGTTTTTT
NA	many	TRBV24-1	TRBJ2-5	CATSGLCRFEETQYF	TGTGCCACCAGTGGACTGTGTCGCTTCGAAGAGACCCAGTACTTC
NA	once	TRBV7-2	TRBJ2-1	CASRPDRTSYNEQFF	TGTGCCAGCAGGCCTGACAGGACCTCCTACAATGAGCAGTTCTTC
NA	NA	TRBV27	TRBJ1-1	CASSLGLRDTEAFF	TGTGCCAGCAGTTTGGGACTCAGGGACACTGAAGCTTTCTTT
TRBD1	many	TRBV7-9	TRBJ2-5	CASSAGQGETQYF	TGTGCCAGCAGCGCGGGACAGGGGGAGACCCAGTACTTC
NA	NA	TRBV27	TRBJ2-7	CASRGSSYEQYF	TGTGCCAGCAGGGGGAGTTCCTACGAGCAGTACTTC
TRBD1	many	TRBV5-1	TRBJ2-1	CASTGTGGSYNEQFF	TGCGCCAGCACAGGTACAGGGGGGTCCTACAATGAGCAGTTCTTC
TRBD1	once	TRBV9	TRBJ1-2	CASSRMTGISYGYTF	TGTGCCAGCAGCCGGATGACAGGGATCTCCTATGGCTACACCTTC
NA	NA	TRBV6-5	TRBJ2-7	CASSRAGGVSYEQYF	TGTGCCAGCAGTAGGGCCGGGGGAGTCTCCTACGAGCAGTACTTC
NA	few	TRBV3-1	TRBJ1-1	CASSQALGSEAFF	TGTGCCAGCAGCCAAGCGTTGGGGTCTGAAGCTTTCTTT
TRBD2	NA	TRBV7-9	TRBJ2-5	CASRTSGGAGQETQYF	TGTGCCAGCAGGACTAGCGGGGGGGCTGGACAAGAGACCCAGTACTTC
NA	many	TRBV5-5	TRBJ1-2	CASTKTTYGYTF	TGTGCCAGCACCAAAACCACCTATGGCTACACCTTC
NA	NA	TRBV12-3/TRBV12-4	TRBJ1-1	CASTFQGTTEAFF	TGTGCCAGCACTTTTCAGGGAACCACTGAAGCTTTCTTT
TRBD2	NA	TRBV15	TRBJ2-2	CATSRGGLANAGELFF	TGTGCCACCAGCAGAGGCGGACTAGCGAACGCCGGGGAGCTATTTTTT
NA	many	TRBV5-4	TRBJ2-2	CASSKQGVHTGELFF	TGTGCCAGCAGTAAGCAGGGCGTTCACACCGGGGAGCTGTTTTTT
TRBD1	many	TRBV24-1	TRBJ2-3	CATSDPGQGGTDTQYF	TGTGCCACCAGTGATCCGGGACAGGGAGGAACAGATACGCAGTATTTT
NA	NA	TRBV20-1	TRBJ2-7	CSALRDVEQYF	TGCAGTGCTCTACGGGACGTCGAGCAGTACTTC
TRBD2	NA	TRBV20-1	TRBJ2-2	CSASTGGGELFF	TGCAGTGCTAGCACGGGAGGCGGGGAGCTGTTTTTT
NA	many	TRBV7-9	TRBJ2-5	CASSLNPKQETQYF	TGTGCCAGCAGCTTAAATCCCAAGCAAGAGACCCAGTACTTC
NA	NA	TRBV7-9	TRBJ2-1	CASSSLSSSYNEQFF	TGTGCCAGCAGCTCCCTATCCAGCTCCTACAATGAGCAGTTCTTC
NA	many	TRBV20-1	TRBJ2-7	CSARRQELGEQYF	TGCAGTGCTAGAAGGCAAGAGCTGGGGGAGCAGTACTTC
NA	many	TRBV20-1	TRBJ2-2	CSAERDSGELFF	TGCAGTGCTGAACGGGACTCCGGGGAGCTGTTTTTT
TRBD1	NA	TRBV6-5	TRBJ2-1	CASSYTDRGFEQFF	TGTGCCAGCAGTTACACGGACAGGGGATTCGAGCAGTTCTTC
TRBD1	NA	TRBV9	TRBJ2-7	CASSVEEGTGPYEQYF	TGTGCCAGCAGCGTAGAGGAAGGGACAGGTCCCTACGAGCAGTACTTC
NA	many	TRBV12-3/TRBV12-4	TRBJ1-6	CASTLPGAPNSPLHF	TGTGCCAGCACCCTACCCGGGGCTCCAAATTCACCCCTCCACTTT
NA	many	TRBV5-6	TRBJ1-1	CASSLGQVNLRGTEAFF	TGTGCCAGCAGCTTGGGACAGGTGAACCTGCGGGGAACTGAAGCTTTCTTT
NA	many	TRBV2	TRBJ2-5	CASKPAWGPFRTQYF	TGTGCCAGCAAGCCGGCTTGGGGCCCTTTTAGGACCCAGTACTTC
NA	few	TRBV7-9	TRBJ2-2	CASSWDKRPRELFF	TGTGCCAGCAGCTGGGACAAGCGTCCAAGGGAGCTGTTTTTT
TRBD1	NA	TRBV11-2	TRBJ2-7	CASSLVRGRDEQYF	TGTGCCAGCAGCTTAGTAAGGGGGCGAGACGAGCAGTACTTC
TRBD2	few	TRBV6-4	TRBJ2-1	CASAGLAGSSYNEQFF	TGTGCCAGCGCAGGACTAGCGGGGAGCTCCTACAATGAGCAGTTCTTC
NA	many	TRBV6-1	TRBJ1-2	CASVTGRIEGYTF	TGTGCCAGCGTCACCGGGCGTATTGAGGGCTACACCTTC
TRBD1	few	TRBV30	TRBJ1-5	CAWSSGTGKGQPQHF	TGTGCCTGGAGCTCCGGGACAGGGAAGGGGCAGCCCCAGCATTTT
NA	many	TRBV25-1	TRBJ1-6	CASHTGGYSPLHF	TGTGCCAGCCACACGGGAGGATACTCACCCCTCCACTTT
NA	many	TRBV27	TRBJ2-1	CASSLSRVDPYNEQFF	TGTGCCAGCAGTTTAAGCAGGGTCGACCCCTACAATGAGCAGTTCTTC
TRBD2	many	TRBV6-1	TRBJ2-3	CANGLAGTDTQYF	TGTGCCAACGGACTAGCAGGCACAGATACGCAGTATTTT
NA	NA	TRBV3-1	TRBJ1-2	CASSQGRQDGYTF	TGTGCCAGCAGCCAGGGAAGACAGGATGGCTACACCTTC
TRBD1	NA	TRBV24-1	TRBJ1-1	CATSDLRGDRTMNTEAFF	TGTGCCACCAGTGATTTGCGGGGGGACAGGACTATGAACACTGAAGCTTTCTTT
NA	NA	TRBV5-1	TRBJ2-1	CASSLEYVEQFF	TGCGCCAGCAGCTTAGAATATGTTGAGCAGTTCTTC
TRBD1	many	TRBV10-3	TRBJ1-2	CAGQGAEGYTF	TGTGCCGGACAGGGGGCAGAAGGCTACACCTTC
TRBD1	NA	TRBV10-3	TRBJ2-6	CAISEYGQGANPGANVLTF	TGTGCCATCAGTGAGTACGGACAGGGGGCAAACCCTGGGGCCAACGTCCTGACTTTC
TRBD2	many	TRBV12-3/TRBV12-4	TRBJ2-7	CASKTSGTEEQYF	TGTGCCAGCAAAACTAGCGGGACGGAAGAGCAGTACTTC
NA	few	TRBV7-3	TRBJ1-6	CASSLGARSPLHF	TGTGCCAGCAGCCTAGGCGCGCGTTCACCCCTCCACTTT
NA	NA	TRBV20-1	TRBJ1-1	CSARPSTATEAFF	TGCAGTGCTAGACCCAGTACCGCCACTGAAGCTTTCTTT
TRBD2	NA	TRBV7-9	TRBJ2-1	CASSISGRIDNEQFF	TGTGCCAGCAGCATTAGCGGGAGGATAGACAATGAGCAGTTCTTC
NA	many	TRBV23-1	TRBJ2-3	CASSLFRDKCTDTQYF	TGCGCCAGCAGTCTTTTCCGGGACAAATGCACAGATACGCAGTATTTT
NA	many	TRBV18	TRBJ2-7	CASSPSGRAYEQYF	TGTGCCAGCTCACCTTCGGGGCGGGCCTACGAGCAGTACTTC
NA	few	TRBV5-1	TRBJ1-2	CASSLGQESYGYTF	TGCGCCAGCAGCTTGGGGCAGGAAAGTTATGGCTACACCTTC
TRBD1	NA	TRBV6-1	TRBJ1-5	CASSEWDREPNQPQHF	TGTGCCAGCAGTGAATGGGACAGGGAACCCAATCAGCCCCAGCATTTT
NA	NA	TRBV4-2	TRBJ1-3	CASSQDRWEGRNTIYF	TGTGCCAGCAGCCAAGATCGGTGGGAGGGAAGAAACACCATATATTTT